This T cell receptor (beta chain) originates from a study of immune evolution from preneoplasia to lung adenocarcinoma (TCRdb year 2021). Background for the entire study: HLA loss of heterozygosity was seen in approximately 6.7%, 15% and 36% of AIS, MIA and ADC lesions, and in no AAH lesions. A total of some 51 patients with pulmonary nodules who underwent surgical resection were included in the overall cohort. Sample size was determined by specimen availability and not by a prior power calculation. According to the study, more than 100 samples were used for TCR sequencing. The study profiled immune contexture across lung adenocarcinoma precursors and invasive adenocarcinoma using immune gene expression, TCR sequencing and multiplex immunofluorescence. Resected precursor lesions (AAH, AIS, MIA) and invasive adenocarcinomas were compared against paired morphologically normal lung tissue. TCR sequencing data came from 45 to 65 patients. POLYSOLVER was used to infer class I HLA alleles from exome data, and LOHHLA was used to detect allele-specific HLA loss. The immune data were combined with whole exome sequencing and methylation data from the same cohort of nodules.

Unmatched junction bases come to 8, with V trimmed by 3 bases and J by 1 base. The CDR3 covers 17 residues, taking in both the cysteine and the phenylalanine. Just the 51-base CDR3 DNA is kept, in frame starting at base 1. CDR1 and CDR2 (SGHVS, FNYEAQ) derive from the germline V gene. This clone counts as medium-sized (0.01 to 0.1%). Its cognate antigen has yet to be identified. Per-nucleotide qualities are absent, and no much larger clonotype sits a single base away. Additional DNA sequences in this sample encode the identical CDR3. Between 2014 and 2017, the patients underwent resection in either Japan or China. Two lung cancer pathologists independently confirmed the histologic diagnosis of each case on H&E slides. Premalignant or tumor cells were enriched for nucleic acid extraction by macro-dissection performed after pathologic assessment. DNA was isolated from FFPE tissue using the AllPrep DNA/RNA FFPE Kit.

Broader findings and caveats from the paper: The highest clonality was observed in normal lung, whereas higher T cell density and diversity but lower clonality appeared to be present in later-stage lesions. KRAS-mutant nodules showed the highest T cell clonality compared with EGFR-mutant or double wild-type lesions. The findings reflected association rather than direct causation, and larger cohorts with long-term follow-up and longitudinal biopsies were considered necessary. Because every patient came from Japan and China, how well the results apply to Western populations was uncertain. Top T cell clone frequencies were highest in normal lung and appeared to decrease progressively from AAH through AIS, MIA and invasive adenocarcinoma.

Using the immunoSEQ hsTCRbeta Kit, TCR beta CDR3 regions were sequenced from DNA. The study's own analysis went as follows. The ImmunoSEQ Analyzer was used to analyse the TCR sequencing data. T cell clonality was calculated on productive rearrangements as 1 minus Pielou's evenness. T cell diversity was measured with the inverse Simpson index on productive templates. T cell density was TCR beta template counts normalized to usable DNA, estimated by amplifying and sequencing housekeeping genes. TCR metrics were compared across histologic stages using two-sided Kruskal-Wallis tests. As stored in TCRdb, this immuneACCESS dataset retains in-frame rearrangements with V and J assigned. A fraction of the clones does not appear; measured against another copy, unresolved V genes explain less than half of the discrepancy, and the remainder lacks a known reason. Clone size and the V and J calls come from that table; the DNA yielded D and trimming. The sample table records under 7,500 clones; more than 75% of these occur just once. The biggest ten clones account for 8% to 8.5% of the sample.

The rearrangement combines TRBV7-6 with TRBJ2-3; TRBD2 lines up with 9 middle nucleotides. Sequences were obtained from FFPE minimally invasive lung adenocarcinoma tissue. This specimen's cell subset or site label, interpreted: micro-invasive lung adenocarcinoma (MIA). The clonotype was recovered from a person aged 65-85 years with lung adenocarcinoma. The CDR3: CASSFIAGEVGTDTQYF. The bases read TGTGCCAGCAGCTTTATAGCGGGAGAAGTGGGCACAGATACGCAGTATTTT.